Listed below are T cell receptor beta chains from one sample, sequenced in a study of radiotherapy plus CTLA-4 blockade in lung cancer. Repertoires were generated with immunoSEQ multiplex PCR, while TCRdb's copy carries only in-frame clones and drops some. In the table there are fewer than 140,000 clones, 85% to 90% of which are singletons. The specimen was peripheral blood, collected from a patient treated with radiotherapy plus ipilimumab. The receptors stem from a human donor with non-small cell lung cancer that progressed on radiotherapy plus ipilimumab. Some clones in this sample may be carry-over from other donors' samples. CDR3s include the opening cysteine and the closing phenylalanine or tryptophan. Each record gives: J gene, clone size, V gene, D gene, CDR3 protein, CDR3 DNA. D genes are given only for firm matches. Clone size is given for some rows only: seen once, a few or many times, or a class if the clone is expanded.

>TRBJ2-5|-|TRBV4-2|TRBD2
CASSQDEGLAAQETQYF
TGTGCCAGCAGCCAAGACGAAGGACTAGCCGCCCAAGAGACCCAGTACTTC
>TRBJ2-3|-|TRBV6-5|TRBD2
CASSYRLAGEDTQYF
TGTGCCAGCAGTTACCGGCTAGCGGGGGAAGATACGCAGTATTTT
>TRBJ2-7|few|TRBV19|TRBD1
CASSIRGLDSYEQYF
TGTGCCAGTAGTATAAGGGGGCTAGACTCCTACGAGCAGTACTTC
>TRBJ2-3|once|TRBV11-2|-
CASSLGRLRDNTDTQYF
TGTGCCAGCAGCTTAGGACGGTTGCGCGATAACACAGATACGCAGTATTTT
>TRBJ2-1|once|TRBV5-4|-
CASSLTGNEQFF
TGTGCCAGCAGCTTAACGGGGAATGAGCAGTTCTTC
>TRBJ2-7|-|TRBV15|TRBD1
CATSRGRTGASYEQYF
TGTGCCACCAGCAGAGGCCGGACAGGGGCCTCCTACGAGCAGTACTTC
>TRBJ1-4|-|TRBV29-1|-
CSAQRGEKLFF
TGCAGCGCCCAAAGGGGGGAAAAACTGTTTTTT
>TRBJ2-3|-|TRBV10-1|-
CASSEDERGRGITDTQYF
TGCGCCAGCAGTGAGGATGAAAGGGGACGGGGAATCACAGATACGCAGTATTTT
>TRBJ1-5|once|TRBV10-3|-
CAVGRQALGNQPQHF
TGTGCCGTGGGTCGGCAGGCCCTTGGCAATCAGCCCCAGCATTTT
>TRBJ2-4|-|TRBV5-4|TRBD2
CASSWRGGFNIQYF
TGTGCCAGCAGCTGGCGGGGGGGCTTTAACATTCAGTACTTC
>TRBJ2-7|-|TRBV7-3|-
CASSQNSYEQYF
TGTGCCAGCAGCCAAAACTCCTACGAGCAGTACTTC
>TRBJ2-1|-|TRBV15|-
CATSHRTGEQFF
TGTGCCACCAGCCATAGAACGGGAGAGCAGTTCTTC
>TRBJ1-2|once|TRBV28|-
CASSVRGGWDYGYTF
TGTGCCAGCAGTGTCAGGGGTGGGTGGGACTATGGCTACACCTTC
>TRBJ1-4|-|TRBV30|TRBD1
CAWSGRQGFWEKLFF
TGTGCCTGGAGTGGAAGACAGGGGTTTTGGGAAAAACTGTTTTTT
>TRBJ2-5|-|TRBV5-1|TRBD2
CASSLGASGGGETQYF
TGCGCCAGCAGCTTGGGCGCTAGCGGGGGTGGTGAGACCCAGTACTTC
>TRBJ1-2|-|TRBV5-6|TRBD1
CASTLTGGSNYGYTF
TGTGCCAGCACCTTAACAGGGGGCTCTAACTATGGCTACACCTTC
>TRBJ1-5|few|TRBV15|-
CATSRTGNNQPQHF
TGTGCCACCAGCAGGACGGGTAACAATCAGCCCCAGCATTTT
>TRBJ2-1|-|TRBV5-1|TRBD1
CASSMRQGPFNEQFF
TGCGCCAGCAGCATGCGACAGGGTCCCTTCAATGAGCAGTTCTTC
>TRBJ2-7|-|TRBV15|TRBD2
CATSRVKGRGYEQYF
TGTGCCACCAGCAGAGTGAAAGGGAGGGGATACGAGCAGTACTTC
>TRBJ2-1|once|TRBV29-1|TRBD1
CSVMKGTGGNEQFF
TGCAGCGTTATGAAAGGGACAGGCGGGAATGAGCAGTTCTTC
>TRBJ2-7|-|TRBV27|TRBD1
CASSYTGASYEQYF
TGTGCCAGCAGTTACACAGGGGCTAGCTACGAGCAGTACTTC
>TRBJ2-1|-|TRBV5-1|-
CASSARNAGNEQFF
TGCGCCAGCAGCGCGCGGAACGCTGGGAATGAGCAGTTCTTC
>TRBJ2-7|-|TRBV5-1|-
CASSLVESGGYEQYF
TGCGCCAGCAGCTTGGTGGAGTCAGGAGGCTACGAGCAGTACTTC
>TRBJ2-5|-|TRBV11-2|TRBD2
CASTIAGGQETQYF
TGTGCCAGCACAATAGCGGGGGGGCAAGAGACCCAGTACTTC
>TRBJ2-4|-|TRBV5-6|-
CASSLDQSFAIQYF
TGTGCCAGCAGCTTGGACCAGAGTTTTGCCATTCAGTACTTC
>TRBJ1-2|-|TRBV6-5|TRBD1
CASSWTGNYGYTF
TGTGCCAGCAGTTGGACAGGGAACTATGGCTACACCTTC
>TRBJ1-6|-|TRBV27|-
CASSLLQSNSPLHF
TGTGCCAGCAGTTTACTGCAGTCTAATTCACCCCTCCACTTT
>TRBJ1-3|few|TRBV11-3|-
CASSEGQGNTIYF
TGTGCCAGCAGTGAAGGGCAGGGAAACACCATATATTTT